These 3 T cell receptor beta chains were all obtained from the same sample, sequenced in a study of PD-1 blockade in classical Hodgkin lymphoma. Sequenced by immunoSEQ multiplex PCR; TCRdb stores in-frame clones only, minus some. The sample holds 10,000 to 13,000 clones, 74% seen once. Time point defined: cycle 4 day 1 (C4D1), after five to seven weeks of nivolumab. After autologous stem cell transplantation all patients relapsed, and prior brentuximab vedotin exposure differed between cohorts. Thawed PBMCs yielded CD4+ T cells through magnetic negative selection. The starting material was CD4+ T cells from blood, obtained before the fourth cycle of nivolumab. These receptors originate from a human donor with classical Hodgkin lymphoma.

The sample holds a few counts of this clone. The chain recombines TRBV28 with TRBJ2-1, with D possibly matching TRBD2 (5 bases). V lost 1 base, J lost 3 bases, and 16 bases lay in between. The germline V gene has CDR1 MDHEN and CDR2 SYDVKM. This CDR3 is built from 17 residues. The CDR3 sequence: CASSLSPRDSFYNEQFF. Written as DNA, the CDR3 is TGTGCCAGCAGTTTATCCCCCCGGGATAGCTTCTACAATGAGCAGTTCTTC.

The chain has TRBV12-5 and TRBJ2-5, with TRBD2 matching 7 bases. Germline V CDR1 and CDR2: LGHNT, FRNRAP. The junction had 8 bases not matched to a gene; V was cut back by 0 bases and J by 1 base. There are 17 residues in the CDR3. This chain's CDR3 is CASGLVSGEGFQETQYF. CDR3 DNA sequence: TGTGCTAGTGGTTTGGTCAGCGGGGAGGGATTCCAAGAGACCCAGTACTTC.

The rearrangement joins TRBV25-1 to TRBJ2-5; D possibly matches TRBD1 or TRBD2 (5 bases each). Germline CDR1 reads MGHDK; CDR2 reads SYGVNS. The CDR3 runs 13 residues. Trimming stripped 6 bases from V and 7 bases from J, with 15 bases between. This chain's CDR3 is CASSQRSGGTQYF. CDR3 DNA: TGTGCCAGCAGCCAACGGTCTGGGGGGACCCAGTACTTC.